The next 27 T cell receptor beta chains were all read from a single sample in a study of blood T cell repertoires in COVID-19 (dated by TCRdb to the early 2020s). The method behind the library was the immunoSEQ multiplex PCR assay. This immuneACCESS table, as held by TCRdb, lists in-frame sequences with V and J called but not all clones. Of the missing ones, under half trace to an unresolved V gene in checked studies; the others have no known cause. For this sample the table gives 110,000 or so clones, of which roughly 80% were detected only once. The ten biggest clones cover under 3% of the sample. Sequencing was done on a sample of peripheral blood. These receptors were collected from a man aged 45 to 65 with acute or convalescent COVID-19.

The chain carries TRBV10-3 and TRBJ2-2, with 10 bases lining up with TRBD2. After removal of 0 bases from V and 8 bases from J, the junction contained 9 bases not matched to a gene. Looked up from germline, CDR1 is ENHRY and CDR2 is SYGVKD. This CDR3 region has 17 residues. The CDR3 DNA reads TGTGCCATCAGTGAGTCGAAGTCTAGCGGGGGACTTGGGGAGCTGTTTTTT. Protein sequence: CAISESKSSGGLGELFF.

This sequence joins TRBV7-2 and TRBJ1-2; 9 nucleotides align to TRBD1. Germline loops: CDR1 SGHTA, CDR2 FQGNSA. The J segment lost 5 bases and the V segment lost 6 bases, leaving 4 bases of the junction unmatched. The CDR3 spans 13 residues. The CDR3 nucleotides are TGTGCCAGCAGAGCCGACAGGGGGTATGGCTACACCTTC. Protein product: CASRADRGYGYTF.

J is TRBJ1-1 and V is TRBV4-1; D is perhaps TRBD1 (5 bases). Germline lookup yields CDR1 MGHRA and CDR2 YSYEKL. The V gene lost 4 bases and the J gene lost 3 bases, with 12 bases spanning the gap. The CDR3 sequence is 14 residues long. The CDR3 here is CASSRTGVYTEAFF. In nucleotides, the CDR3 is TGCGCCAGCAGCCGGACGGGGGTATACACTGAAGCTTTCTTT.

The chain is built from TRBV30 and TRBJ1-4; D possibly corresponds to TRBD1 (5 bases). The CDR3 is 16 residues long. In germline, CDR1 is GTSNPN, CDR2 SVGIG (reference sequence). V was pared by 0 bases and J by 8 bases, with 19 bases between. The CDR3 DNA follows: TGTGCCTGGAGTGTCTATTCATCAGGGTTCCGAGAAAAACTGTTTTTT. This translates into CAWSVYSSGFREKLFF.

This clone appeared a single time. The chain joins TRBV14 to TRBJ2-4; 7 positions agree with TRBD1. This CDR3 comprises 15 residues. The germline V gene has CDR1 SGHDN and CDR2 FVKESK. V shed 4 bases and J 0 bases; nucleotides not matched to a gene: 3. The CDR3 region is CASSRDSLAKNIQYF. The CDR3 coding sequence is TGTGCCAGCAGCCGGGACAGTCTAGCCAAAAACATTCAGTACTTC.

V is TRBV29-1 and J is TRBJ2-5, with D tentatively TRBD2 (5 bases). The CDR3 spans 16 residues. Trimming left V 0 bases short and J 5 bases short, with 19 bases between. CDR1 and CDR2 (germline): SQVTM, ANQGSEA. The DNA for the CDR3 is TGCAGCGTTGAAGATCCCCAGCAGGACTCCCCGGAGACCCAGTACTTC. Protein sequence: CSVEDPQQDSPETQYF.

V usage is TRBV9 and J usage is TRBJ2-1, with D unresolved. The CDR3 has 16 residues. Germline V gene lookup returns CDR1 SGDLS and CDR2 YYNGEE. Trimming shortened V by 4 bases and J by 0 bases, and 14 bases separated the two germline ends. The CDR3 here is CASSPSGQSSYNEQFF. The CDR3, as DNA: TGTGCCAGCAGCCCCAGTGGGCAGAGCTCCTACAATGAGCAGTTCTTC.

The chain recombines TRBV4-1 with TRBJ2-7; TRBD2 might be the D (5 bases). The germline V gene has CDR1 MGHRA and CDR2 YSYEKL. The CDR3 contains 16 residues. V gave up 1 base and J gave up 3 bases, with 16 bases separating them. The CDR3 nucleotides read TGCGCCAGCAGCCAAGGGTGGCCCCCGGGGAGCTACGAGCAGTACTTC. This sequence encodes CASSQGWPPGSYEQYF.

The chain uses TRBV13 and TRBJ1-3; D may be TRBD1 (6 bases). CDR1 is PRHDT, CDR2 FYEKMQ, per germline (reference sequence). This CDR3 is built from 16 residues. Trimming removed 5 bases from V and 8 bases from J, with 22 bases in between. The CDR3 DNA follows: TGTGCCAGCAGCCGCAGAAGGGCAGGGGAGATTTACACCATATATTTT. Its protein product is CASSRRRAGEIYTIYF.

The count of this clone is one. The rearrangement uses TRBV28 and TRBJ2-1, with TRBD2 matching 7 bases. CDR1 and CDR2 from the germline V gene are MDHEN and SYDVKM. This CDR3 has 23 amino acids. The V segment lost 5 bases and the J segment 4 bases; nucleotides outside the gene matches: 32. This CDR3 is CASSDPLTSRDTHLLVRYNEQFF. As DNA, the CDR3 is TGTGCCAGCAGTGATCCCCTGACTAGCCGGGATACCCATTTATTAGTTCGGTACAATGAGCAGTTCTTC.

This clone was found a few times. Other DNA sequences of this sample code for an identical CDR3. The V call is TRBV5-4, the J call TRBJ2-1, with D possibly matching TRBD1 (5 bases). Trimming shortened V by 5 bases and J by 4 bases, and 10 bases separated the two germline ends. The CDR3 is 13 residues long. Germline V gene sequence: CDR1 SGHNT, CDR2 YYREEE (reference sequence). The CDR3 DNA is TGTGCCAGCAGACCTGACAGTTACAATGAGCAGTTCTTC. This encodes CASRPDSYNEQFF.

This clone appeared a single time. Here the CDR3 reads CASSPRTGGYNEQFF. The CDR3 DNA reads as TGTGCCAGCAGCCCCCGGACAGGGGGCTACAATGAGCAGTTCTTC. The V gene is TRBV7-9, the J gene TRBJ2-1; 10 bases are shared with TRBD1. CDR3 size: 15 residues. Trimming at V came to 5 bases and at J to 3 bases, leaving 4 bases not matched to a gene. CDR1 is SEHNR, CDR2 FQNEAQ, per germline (reference sequence).

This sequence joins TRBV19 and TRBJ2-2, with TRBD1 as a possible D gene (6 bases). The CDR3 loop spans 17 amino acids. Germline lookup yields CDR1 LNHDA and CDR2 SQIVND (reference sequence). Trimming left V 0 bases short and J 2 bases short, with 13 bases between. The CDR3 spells CASSIDLGTLNTGELFF. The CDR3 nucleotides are TGTGCCAGTAGTATAGATTTGGGGACACTTAACACCGGGGAGCTGTTTTTT.

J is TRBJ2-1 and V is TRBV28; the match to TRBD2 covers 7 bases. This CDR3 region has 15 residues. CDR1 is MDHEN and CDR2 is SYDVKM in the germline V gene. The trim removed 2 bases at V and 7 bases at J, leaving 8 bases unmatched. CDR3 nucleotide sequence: TGTGCCAGCAGTTTACGCGGGAGAGTAAATAATGAGCAGTTCTTC. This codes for CASSLRGRVNNEQFF.

The CDR3: CASSPDRGGGYTF. The CDR3 DNA reads as TGTGCCAGCAGCCCGGACAGGGGGGGCGGCTACACCTTC. This rearrangement joins TRBV5-8 to TRBJ1-2, with 10 bases aligning to TRBD1. The CDR3 is made up of 13 amino acids. The germline gives CDR1 SGHTS, CDR2 YDEGEE. Trimming removed 4 bases from V and 8 bases from J; junction bases left unmatched: 5.

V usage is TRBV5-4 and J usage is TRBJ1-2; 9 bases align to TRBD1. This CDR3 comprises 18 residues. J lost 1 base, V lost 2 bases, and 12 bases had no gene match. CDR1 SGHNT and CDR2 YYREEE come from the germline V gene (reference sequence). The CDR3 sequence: CASSLPPGQGDFNYGYTF. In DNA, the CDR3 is TGTGCCAGCAGCTTACCGCCGGGACAGGGAGACTTTAACTATGGCTACACCTTC.

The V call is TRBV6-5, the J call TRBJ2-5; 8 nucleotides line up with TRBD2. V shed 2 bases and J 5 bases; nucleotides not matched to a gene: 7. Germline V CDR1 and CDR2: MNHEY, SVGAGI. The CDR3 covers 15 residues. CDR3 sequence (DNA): TGTGCCAGCAGTTACGAACTAGCGGTTCGGGAGACCCAGTACTTC. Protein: CASSYELAVRETQYF.

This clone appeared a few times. The CDR3 DNA follows: TGTGCCAGCAGCCAATTCACGCTGAGCCCCAATGAGCAGTTCTTC. Translating gives CASSQFTLSPNEQFF. This rearrangement joins TRBV3-1 (or the pseudogene TRBV3-2) to TRBJ2-1; no clear D. Germline CDR1 and CDR2: LGHDT and YNNKEL (reference sequence). Trimming left V 2 bases short and J 6 bases short, with 14 bases between. The CDR3 is 15 amino acids.

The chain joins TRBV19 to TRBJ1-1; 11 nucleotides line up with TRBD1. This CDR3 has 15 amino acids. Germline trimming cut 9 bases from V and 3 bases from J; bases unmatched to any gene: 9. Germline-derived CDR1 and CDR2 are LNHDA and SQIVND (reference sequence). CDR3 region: CASRTGGVGDTEAFF. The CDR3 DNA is TGTGCCAGCCGGACAGGGGGCGTAGGTGACACTGAAGCTTTCTTT.

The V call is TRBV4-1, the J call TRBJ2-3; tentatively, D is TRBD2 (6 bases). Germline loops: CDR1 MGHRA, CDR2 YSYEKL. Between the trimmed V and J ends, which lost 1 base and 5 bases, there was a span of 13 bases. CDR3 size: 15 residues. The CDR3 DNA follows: TGCGCCAGCAGCCAAGGCGGGGCGGGGTTAGATACGCAGTATTTT. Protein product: CASSQGGAGLDTQYF.

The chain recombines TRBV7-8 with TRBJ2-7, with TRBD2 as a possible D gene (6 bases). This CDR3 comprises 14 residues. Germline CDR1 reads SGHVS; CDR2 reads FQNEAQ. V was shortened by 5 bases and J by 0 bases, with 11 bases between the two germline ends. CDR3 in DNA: TGTGCCAGCAGCCGCCCCGGGGGCTCCTACGAGCAGTACTTC. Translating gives CASSRPGGSYEQYF. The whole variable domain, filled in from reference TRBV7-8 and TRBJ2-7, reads GAGVSQSPRYKVAKRGQDVALRCDPISGHVSLFWYQQALGQGPEFLTYFQNEAQLDKSGLPSDRFFAERPEGSVSTLKIQRTQQEDSAVYLCASSRPGGSYEQYFGPGTRLTVT.

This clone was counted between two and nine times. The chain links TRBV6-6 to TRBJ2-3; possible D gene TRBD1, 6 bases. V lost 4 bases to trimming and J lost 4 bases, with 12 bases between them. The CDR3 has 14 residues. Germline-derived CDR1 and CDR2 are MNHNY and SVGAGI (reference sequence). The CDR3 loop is CASSSTGPPDTQYF. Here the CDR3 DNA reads TGTGCCAGCAGTTCAACAGGGCCCCCAGATACGCAGTATTTT.

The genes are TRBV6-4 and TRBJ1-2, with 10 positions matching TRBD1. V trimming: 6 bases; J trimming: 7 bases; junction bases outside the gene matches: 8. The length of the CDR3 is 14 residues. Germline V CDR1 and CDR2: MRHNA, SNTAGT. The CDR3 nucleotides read TGTGCCAGCAGCCTGACAGGGGGCAACGGTGGCTACACCTTC. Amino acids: CASSLTGGNGGYTF.

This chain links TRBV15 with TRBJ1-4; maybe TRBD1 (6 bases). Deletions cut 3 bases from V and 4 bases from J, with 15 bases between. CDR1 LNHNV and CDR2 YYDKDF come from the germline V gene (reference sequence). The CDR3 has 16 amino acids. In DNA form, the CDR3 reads TGTGCCACCAGCAGCAGACCGGGACACGGTAATGAAAAACTGTTTTTT. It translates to CATSSRPGHGNEKLFF.

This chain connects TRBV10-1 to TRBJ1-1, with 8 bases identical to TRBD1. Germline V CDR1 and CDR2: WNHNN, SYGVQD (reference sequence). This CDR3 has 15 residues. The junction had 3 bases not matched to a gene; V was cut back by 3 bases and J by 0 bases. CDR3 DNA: TGCGCCAGCAGTGATTCGACAGGGGTGAACACTGAAGCTTTCTTT. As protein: CASSDSTGVNTEAFF.

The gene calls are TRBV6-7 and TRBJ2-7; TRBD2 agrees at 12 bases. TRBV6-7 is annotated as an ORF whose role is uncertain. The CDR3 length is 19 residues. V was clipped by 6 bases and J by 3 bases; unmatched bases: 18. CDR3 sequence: CASSLGLRKTSGRFYEQYF. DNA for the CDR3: TGTGCCAGCAGCTTGGGGTTGAGAAAGACTAGCGGGAGATTCTACGAGCAGTACTTC.

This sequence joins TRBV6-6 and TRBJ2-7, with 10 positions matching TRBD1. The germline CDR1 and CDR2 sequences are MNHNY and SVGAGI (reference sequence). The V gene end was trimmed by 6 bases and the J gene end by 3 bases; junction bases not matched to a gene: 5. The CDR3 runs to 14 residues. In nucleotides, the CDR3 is TGTGCCAGCAGGGGACAGGGGCTTAACTACGAGCAGTACTTC. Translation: CASRGQGLNYEQYF.